This T cell receptor (beta chain) was observed in a study of blood T cell repertoires in COVID-19. About the study: Sites in the United States, Italy and Spain provided acute and convalescent COVID-19 samples. PBMCs, B-cell-depleted T cells, or T cells provided the cDNA or gDNA that made up the material.

Source study methods: From reference gene primer amplification, estimates of nucleated cell counts were derived. The protocol was immunoSEQ multiplex PCR, while the TCRdb copy is restricted to in-frame clones and leaves out a portion. V and J calls plus clone size are reproduced from that table; the DNA served to infer D and trimming. The sample has approximately 210,000 clones, about 88% seen once; the top ten hold about 4.8%. Germline V gives CDR1 DFQATT, CDR2 SNEGSKA (reference sequence). This CDR3 spans 11 amino acids. The V gene lost 6 bases and the J gene lost 8 bases, with 11 bases spanning the gap.

The clonotype originates from a middle-aged woman with acute or convalescent COVID-19. The J gene is TRBJ2-1, the V gene TRBV20-1; TRBD1 is a possible D gene (5 bases). Material for sequencing was peripheral blood. In nucleotides, the CDR3 is TGCAGTGCGCCCCAGGGATATGAGCAGTTCTTC. Its protein is CSAPQGYEQFF.